This T cell receptor beta chain is drawn from a study of response to subunit inactivated influenza vaccine. This clonotype was picked up a small number of times. The germline V gene encodes CDR1 SGHDN and CDR2 FVKESK. The CDR3 runs 16 residues. Trimming at V came to 4 bases and at J to 3 bases, leaving 6 bases not matched to a gene. MiXCR, applied by TCRdb to the RT-PCR reads, yields one record per CDR3 protein. This table has roughly 620,000 distinct CDR3 sequences, about 11% appearing once. Separately, the same data were catalogued under a study of T cells expressing NK-cell markers. That work adds: The cDNA for TCR beta came from 5'RACE template switching with UMIs. One of the eight sequenced donors was seronegative, whereas the other seven were HCMV-seropositive. Sorting was restricted to alpha-beta TCR T cells by an anti-gamma-delta TCR antibody in several experiments. Researchers report these clonotypes also headed the CD3+CD56-NKG2C+ fraction in four donors.

Sequencing used PBMCs from blood, obtained on the day of vaccination. This sequence was found in a middle-aged man who received an inactivated influenza vaccine. The chain is built from TRBV14 and TRBJ2-1; 10 bases match TRBD2. This chain's CDR3 is CASSLLSSGSYNEQFF. CDR3 coding DNA: TGTGCCAGCAGCCTCCTTTCTAGCGGGAGCTACAATGAGCAGTTCTTC.